A selection of T cell receptor beta chains follows, all from one sample in a study of T-cell reconstitution after alpha-beta-depleted transplantation in children. TCRdb processed the PCR reads anew with MiXCR; each CDR3 protein has one entry. The table lists about 610,000 distinct CDR3 sequences, over 25% of them singletons. Sequenced material: PBMCs, taken before TCRalphabeta/CD19-depleted stem cell transplant. These receptors were taken from a boy younger than two with Wiskott-Aldrich syndrome, due to receive a stem cell transplant. CDR3s include the opening cysteine and the closing phenylalanine or tryptophan. A D gene is named only where the DNA matches it firmly. Clone size is given for some rows only: seen once, a few or many times, or a class if the clone is expanded.

D: TRBD2
V: TRBV7-7
size: -
J: TRBJ2-1
length: 16
CDR3: CASSPGLAGVGYEQFF
DNA: TGTGCCAGCAGCCCAGGACTAGCGGGAGTTGGGTATGAGCAGTTCTTC

D: -
V: TRBV30
size: -
J: TRBJ2-7
length: 14
CDR3: CAWAGGGGSYEQYF
DNA: TGTGCCTGGGCCGGAGGTGGGGGCTCCTACGAGCAGTACTTC

D: -
V: TRBV7-9
size: -
J: TRBJ1-1
length: 14
CDR3: CASSLGQGFGRAFF
DNA: TGTGCCAGCAGCTTGGGGCAGGGTTTTGGTAGAGCTTTCTTT

D: -
V: TRBV9
size: few
J: TRBJ2-1
length: 16
CDR3: CASSVRTTVSLSEQFF
DNA: TGTGCCAGCAGCGTAAGAACGACAGTGTCCCTCAGTGAGCAGTTCTTC

D: -
V: TRBV5-1
size: few
J: TRBJ2-7
length: 10
CDR3: CASSLKEQYF
DNA: TGCGCCAGCAGCTTGAAGGAGCAGTACTTC

D: TRBD2
V: TRBV4-1
size: few
J: TRBJ2-3
length: 19
CDR3: CASSLPGLAGGPNTDTQYF
DNA: TGCGCCAGCAGCCTTCCGGGACTAGCGGGAGGGCCAAACACAGATACGCAGTATTTT

D: -
V: TRBV9
size: -
J: TRBJ2-7
length: 14
CDR3: CASSVDSGFYEQYF
DNA: TGTGCCAGCAGCGTAGATTCGGGGTTCTACGAGCAGTACTTC

D: -
V: TRBV9
size: -
J: TRBJ2-2
length: 16
CDR3: CASSVEAPTNTGELFF
DNA: TGTGCCAGCAGCGTAGAAGCGCCCACTAACACCGGGGAGCTGTTTTTT

D: -
V: TRBV10-3
size: -
J: TRBJ2-3
length: 15
CDR3: CAIRTLGTSTDTQYF
DNA: TGTGCCATCAGAACACTGGGGACTAGCACAGATACGCAGTATTTT

D: TRBD2
V: TRBV5-1
size: -
J: TRBJ2-3
length: 17
CDR3: CASSLDLAGGITDTQYF
DNA: TGCGCCAGCAGCTTGGATCTAGCGGGAGGGATTACAGATACGCAGTATTTT

D: TRBD1
V: TRBV5-1
size: -
J: TRBJ2-3
length: 17
CDR3: CASSVVGTGGFSDTQYF
DNA: TGCGCCAGCAGCGTAGTCGGGACAGGGGGCTTCTCAGATACGCAGTATTTT

D: -
V: TRBV12-3/TRBV12-4
size: -
J: TRBJ1-1
length: 12
CDR3: CASSFHVTEAFF
DNA: TGTGCCAGCAGTTTCCACGTCACTGAAGCTTTCTTT

D: -
V: TRBV6-6
size: few
J: TRBJ2-5
length: 11
CDR3: CASRTEETQYF
DNA: TGTGCCAGCAGGACAGAAGAGACCCAGTACTTC

D: TRBD1
V: TRBV29-1
size: -
J: TRBJ2-7
length: 11
CDR3: CSVGNRGEQYF
DNA: TGCAGCGTTGGAAACAGGGGAGAGCAGTACTTC

D: TRBD1
V: TRBV12-3/TRBV12-4
size: few
J: TRBJ1-1
length: 14
CDR3: CASRRQGAHTEAFF
DNA: TGTGCCAGCAGGAGACAGGGGGCGCATACTGAAGCTTTCTTT

D: -
V: TRBV27
size: few
J: TRBJ1-6
length: 20
CDR3: CASSLVRLPGEPSYNSPLHF
DNA: TGTGCCAGCAGTTTAGTCCGATTGCCCGGGGAGCCCTCCTATAATTCACCCCTCCACTTT

D: -
V: TRBV12-3/TRBV12-4
size: -
J: TRBJ1-5
length: 12
CDR3: CASRRSDQPQHF
DNA: TGTGCCAGCAGGCGTTCGGATCAGCCCCAGCATTTT

D: -
V: TRBV20-1
size: few
J: TRBJ2-7
length: 11
CDR3: CSARDPTEQYF
DNA: TGCAGTGCTAGAGACCCTACCGAGCAGTACTTC

D: -
V: TRBV20-1
size: -
J: TRBJ1-2
length: 13
CDR3: CSARRGRLYGYTF
DNA: TGCAGTGCTAGGCGGGGTCGCCTCTATGGCTACACCTTC

D: TRBD2
V: TRBV20-1
size: few
J: TRBJ2-2
length: 16
CDR3: CSASSETSGRGGELFF
DNA: TGCAGTGCTAGTTCTGAGACTAGCGGGAGAGGCGGGGAGCTGTTTTTT

D: -
V: TRBV5-1
size: few
J: TRBJ1-1
length: 15
CDR3: CASSLGGGVNTEAFF
DNA: TGCGCCAGCAGCTTGGGCGGCGGGGTGAACACTGAAGCTTTCTTT

D: -
V: TRBV29-1
size: -
J: TRBJ1-2
length: 12
CDR3: CSVSQGDYGYTF
DNA: TGCAGCGTTAGTCAGGGAGACTATGGCTACACCTTC

D: TRBD1
V: TRBV20-1
size: -
J: TRBJ2-1
length: 13
CDR3: CSAVGQNYNEQFF
DNA: TGCAGTGCTGTGGGACAGAATTACAATGAGCAGTTCTTC

D: TRBD2
V: TRBV4-2
size: -
J: TRBJ2-3
length: 17
CDR3: CASSQDLPSGSPDTQYF
DNA: TGTGCCAGCAGCCAAGATCTTCCTAGCGGGAGCCCAGATACGCAGTATTTT

D: TRBD2
V: TRBV5-1
size: few
J: TRBJ2-5
length: 14
CDR3: CASSFIAGGETQYF
DNA: TGCGCCAGCAGCTTTATTGCGGGAGGAGAGACCCAGTACTTC

D: TRBD2
V: TRBV6-1
size: few
J: TRBJ2-1
length: 14
CDR3: CAVKIAGGYNEQFF
DNA: TGTGCCGTGAAGATAGCGGGAGGCTACAATGAGCAGTTCTTC